Sequencing of this T cell receptor (beta chain) was carried out in a study of PD-L1 blockade in urothelial cancer. On the study more broadly: Study patients had been treated with 0 to 3 previous chemotherapy regimens. Blood was analyzed 3 weeks (second dose) and 6 weeks after treatment start. Regarding the study as a whole: Below-median pretreatment blood TCR clonality was a predictor of better survival.

Produced via immunoSEQ multiplex PCR; TCRdb's table is partial and in-frame only. The data contain 60,000 or so clones, about 76% of them seen just once; the ten biggest clones take up 3.2%. As concerns this clone: As yet, its antigen is unknown.

Time point noted: pretreatment peripheral blood. Pretreatment sampling and on-treatment sampling together yielded between 1 and 8 samples for each patient. In germline, CDR1 is SGHTA, CDR2 FQGNSA. The CDR3 extends over 15 amino acids. V gave up 5 bases and J gave up 0 bases, with 11 bases separating them. This sample comprised PBMCs, obtained around atezolizumab (anti-PD-L1) treatment. The origin of this receptor is a man in his 70s with urothelial cancer. The chain joins TRBV7-2 to TRBJ1-5; D is undetermined. The CDR3 loop is CASSLNKNSNQPQHF. CDR3 DNA sequence: TGTGCCAGCAGCCTGAACAAGAATAGCAATCAGCCCCAGCATTTT.